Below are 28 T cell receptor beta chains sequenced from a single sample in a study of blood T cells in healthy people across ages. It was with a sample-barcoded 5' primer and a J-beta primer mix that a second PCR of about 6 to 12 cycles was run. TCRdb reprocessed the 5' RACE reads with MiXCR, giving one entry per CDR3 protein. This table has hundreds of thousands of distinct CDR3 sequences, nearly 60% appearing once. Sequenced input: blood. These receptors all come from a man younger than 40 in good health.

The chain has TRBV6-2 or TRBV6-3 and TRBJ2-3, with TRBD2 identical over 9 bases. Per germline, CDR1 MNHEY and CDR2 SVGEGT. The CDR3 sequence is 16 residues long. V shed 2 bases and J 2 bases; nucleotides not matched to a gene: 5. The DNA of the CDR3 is TGTGCCAGCAGTTACCCCAGCGGGGGGACCACAGATACGCAGTATTTT. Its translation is CASSYPSGGTTDTQYF.

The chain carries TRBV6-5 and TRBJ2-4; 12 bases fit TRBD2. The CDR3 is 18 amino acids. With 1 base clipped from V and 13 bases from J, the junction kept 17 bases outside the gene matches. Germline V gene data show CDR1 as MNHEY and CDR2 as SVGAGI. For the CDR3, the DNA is TGTGCCAGCAGTTACTTGACTAGCGGGAGAATTCGATATTCGGAGCAGTACTTC. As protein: CASSYLTSGRIRYSEQYF.

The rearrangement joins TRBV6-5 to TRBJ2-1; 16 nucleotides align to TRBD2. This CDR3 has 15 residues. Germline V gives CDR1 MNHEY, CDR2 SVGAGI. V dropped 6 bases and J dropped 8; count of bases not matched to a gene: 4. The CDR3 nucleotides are TGTGCCAGCAGCCGCGGGACTAGCGGGGGGGATGAGCAGTTCTTC. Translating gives CASSRGTSGGDEQFF.

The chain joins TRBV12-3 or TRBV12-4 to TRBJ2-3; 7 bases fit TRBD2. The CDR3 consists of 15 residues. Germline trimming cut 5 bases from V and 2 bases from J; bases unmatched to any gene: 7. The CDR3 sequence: CASSPSAGSTDTQYF. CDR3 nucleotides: TGTGCCAGCAGTCCATCAGCGGGGTCCACAGATACGCAGTATTTT.

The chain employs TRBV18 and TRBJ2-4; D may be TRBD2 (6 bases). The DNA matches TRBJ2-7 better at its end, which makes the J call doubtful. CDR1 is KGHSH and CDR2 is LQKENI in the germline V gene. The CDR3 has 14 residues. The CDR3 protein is CASSAGTSIYEQYF. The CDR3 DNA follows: TGTGCCAGCTCAGCGGGGACTTCAATCTACGAGCAGTACTTC.

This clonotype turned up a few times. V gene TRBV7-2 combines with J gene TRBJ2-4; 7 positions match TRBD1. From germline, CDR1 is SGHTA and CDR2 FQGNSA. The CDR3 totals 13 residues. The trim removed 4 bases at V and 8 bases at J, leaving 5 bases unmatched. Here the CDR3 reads CASSSTGVHIQYF. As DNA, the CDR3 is TGTGCCAGCAGCTCTACAGGGGTTCACATTCAGTACTTC.

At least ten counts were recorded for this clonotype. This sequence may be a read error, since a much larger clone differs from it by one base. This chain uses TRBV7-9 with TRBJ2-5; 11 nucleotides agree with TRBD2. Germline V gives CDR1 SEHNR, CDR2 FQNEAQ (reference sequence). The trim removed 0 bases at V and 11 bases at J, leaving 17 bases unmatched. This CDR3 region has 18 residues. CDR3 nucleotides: TGTGCCAGCAGCTTAGCTGACGGGACTAGCGGAAACTACAATGAGCAGTACTTC. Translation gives CASSLADGTSGNYNEQYF.

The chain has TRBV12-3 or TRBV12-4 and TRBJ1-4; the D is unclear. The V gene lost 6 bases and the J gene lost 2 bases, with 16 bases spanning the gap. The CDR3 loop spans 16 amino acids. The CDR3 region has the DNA TGTGCCAGCAGCCGATTCCCCCCGGCGACTAATGAAAAACTGTTTTTT. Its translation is CASSRFPPATNEKLFF.

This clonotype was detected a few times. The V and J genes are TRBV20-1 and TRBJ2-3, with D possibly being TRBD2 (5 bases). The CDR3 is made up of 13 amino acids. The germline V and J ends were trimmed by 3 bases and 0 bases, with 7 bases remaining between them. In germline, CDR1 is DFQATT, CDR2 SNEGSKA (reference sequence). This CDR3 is CSASGLSTDTQYF. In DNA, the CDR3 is TGCAGTGCTAGCGGACTCAGCACAGATACGCAGTATTTT.

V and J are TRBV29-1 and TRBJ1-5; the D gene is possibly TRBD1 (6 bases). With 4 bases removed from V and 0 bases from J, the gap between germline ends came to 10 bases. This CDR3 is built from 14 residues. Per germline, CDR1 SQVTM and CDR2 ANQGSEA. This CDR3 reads CSVGLGASNQPQHF. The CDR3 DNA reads TGCAGCGTTGGTTTGGGGGCTAGCAATCAGCCCCAGCATTTT. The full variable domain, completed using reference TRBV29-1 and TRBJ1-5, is SAVISQKPSRDICQRGTSLTIQCQVDSQVTMMFWYRQQPGQSLTLIATANQGSEATYESGFVIDKFPISRPNLTFSTLTVSNMSPEDSSIYLCSVGLGASNQPQHFGDGTRLSIL.

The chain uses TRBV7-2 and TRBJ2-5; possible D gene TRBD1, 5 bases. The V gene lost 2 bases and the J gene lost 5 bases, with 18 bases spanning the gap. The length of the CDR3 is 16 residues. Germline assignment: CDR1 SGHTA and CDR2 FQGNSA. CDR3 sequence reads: CASSLFNGRAGETQYF. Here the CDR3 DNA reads TGTGCCAGCAGCTTATTTAACGGCAGGGCAGGGGAGACCCAGTACTTC. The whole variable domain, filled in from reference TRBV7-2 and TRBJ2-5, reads GAGVSQSPSNKVTEKGKDVELRCDPISGHTALYWYRQSLGQGLEFLIYFQGNSAPDKSGLPSDRFSAERTGGSVSTLTIQRTQQEDSAVYLCASSLFNGRAGETQYFGPGTRLLVL.

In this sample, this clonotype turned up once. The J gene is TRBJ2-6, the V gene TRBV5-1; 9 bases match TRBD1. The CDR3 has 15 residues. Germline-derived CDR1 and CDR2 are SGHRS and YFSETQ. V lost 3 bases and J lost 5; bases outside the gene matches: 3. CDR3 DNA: TGCGCCAGCAGCTATACAGGGGGCTGGGCCAACGTCCTGACTTTC. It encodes CASSYTGGWANVLTF.

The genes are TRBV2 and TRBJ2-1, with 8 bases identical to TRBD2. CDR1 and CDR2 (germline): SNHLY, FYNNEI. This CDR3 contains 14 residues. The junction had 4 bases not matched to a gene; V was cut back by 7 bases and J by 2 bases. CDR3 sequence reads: CASTRAGAYNEQFF. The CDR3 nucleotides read TGTGCCAGCACTAGAGCGGGGGCCTACAATGAGCAGTTCTTC. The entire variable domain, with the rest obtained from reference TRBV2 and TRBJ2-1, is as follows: EPEVTQTPSHQVTQMGQEVILRCVPISNHLYFYWYRQILGQKVEFLVSFYNNEISEKSEIFDDQFSVERPDGSNFTLKIRSTKLEDSAMYFCASTRAGAYNEQFFGPGTRLTVL.

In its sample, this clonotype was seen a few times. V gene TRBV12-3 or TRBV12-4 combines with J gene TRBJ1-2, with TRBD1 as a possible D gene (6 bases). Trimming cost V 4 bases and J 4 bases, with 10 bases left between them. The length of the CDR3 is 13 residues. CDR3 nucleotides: TGTGCCAGCAGTTCACAGGGCCCCTATGGCTACACCTTC. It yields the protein CASSSQGPYGYTF.

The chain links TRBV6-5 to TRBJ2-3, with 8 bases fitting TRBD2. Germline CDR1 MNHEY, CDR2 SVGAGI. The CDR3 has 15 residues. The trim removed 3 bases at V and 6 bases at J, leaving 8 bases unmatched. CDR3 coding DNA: TGTGCCAGCAGTTATGGGGGGACTAGTGCGGATACGCAGTATTTT. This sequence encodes CASSYGGTSADTQYF.

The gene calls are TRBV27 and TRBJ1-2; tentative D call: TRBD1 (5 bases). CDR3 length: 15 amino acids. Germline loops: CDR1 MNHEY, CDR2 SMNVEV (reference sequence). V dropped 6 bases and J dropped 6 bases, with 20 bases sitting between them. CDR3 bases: TGTGCCAGCAGGAGAGGGATCAGGGACGGCGATGGCTACACCTTC. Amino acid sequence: CASRRGIRDGDGYTF.

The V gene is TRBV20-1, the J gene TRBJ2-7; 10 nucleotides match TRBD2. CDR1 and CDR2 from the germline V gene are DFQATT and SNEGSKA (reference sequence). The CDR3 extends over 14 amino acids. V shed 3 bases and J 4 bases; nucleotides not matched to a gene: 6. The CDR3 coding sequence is TGCAGTGCTAGTCCTAGCGGGAGTGGGTACGAGCAGTACTTC. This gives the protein CSASPSGSGYEQYF.

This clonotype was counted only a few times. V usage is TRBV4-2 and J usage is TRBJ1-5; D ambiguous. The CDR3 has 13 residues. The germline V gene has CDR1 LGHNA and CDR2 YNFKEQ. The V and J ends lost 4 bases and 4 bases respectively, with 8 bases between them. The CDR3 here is CASSLEANQPQHF. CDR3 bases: TGTGCCAGCAGCCTAGAAGCTAATCAGCCCCAGCATTTT.

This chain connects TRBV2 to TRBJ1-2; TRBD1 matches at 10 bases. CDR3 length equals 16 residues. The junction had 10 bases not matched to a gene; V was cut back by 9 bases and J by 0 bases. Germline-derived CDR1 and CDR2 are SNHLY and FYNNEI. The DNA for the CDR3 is TGTGCCAGTGTAGCGGACAGGGGGGTCACTAACTATGGCTACACCTTC. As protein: CASVADRGVTNYGYTF.

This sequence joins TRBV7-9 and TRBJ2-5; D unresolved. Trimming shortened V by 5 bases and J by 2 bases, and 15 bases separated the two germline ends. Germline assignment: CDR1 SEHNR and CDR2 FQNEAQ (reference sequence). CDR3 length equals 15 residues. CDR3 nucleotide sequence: TGTGCCAGCAGCCCACGGAAGGACGGGCAAGAGACCCAGTACTTC. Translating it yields CASSPRKDGQETQYF.

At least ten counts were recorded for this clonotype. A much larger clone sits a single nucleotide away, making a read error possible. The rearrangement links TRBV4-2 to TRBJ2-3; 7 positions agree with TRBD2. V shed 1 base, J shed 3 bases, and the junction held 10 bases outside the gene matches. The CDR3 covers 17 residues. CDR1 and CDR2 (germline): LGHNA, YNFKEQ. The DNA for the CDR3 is TGTGCCAGCAGCCAAGGATTGGGGGGAGGGGAAACAGATACGCAGTATTTT. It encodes CASSQGLGGGETDTQYF.

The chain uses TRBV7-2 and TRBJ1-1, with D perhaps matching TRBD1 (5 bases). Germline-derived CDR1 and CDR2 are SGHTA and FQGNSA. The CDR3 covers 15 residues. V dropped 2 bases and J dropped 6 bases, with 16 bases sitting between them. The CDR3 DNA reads TGTGCCAGCAGCTTAACGCCCGGGGGGGGAGCTGAAGCTTTCTTT. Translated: CASSLTPGGGAEAFF. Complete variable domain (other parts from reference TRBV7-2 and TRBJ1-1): GAGVSQSPSNKVTEKGKDVELRCDPISGHTALYWYRQSLGQGLEFLIYFQGNSAPDKSGLPSDRFSAERTGGSVSTLTIQRTQQEDSAVYLCASSLTPGGGAEAFFGQGTRLTVV.

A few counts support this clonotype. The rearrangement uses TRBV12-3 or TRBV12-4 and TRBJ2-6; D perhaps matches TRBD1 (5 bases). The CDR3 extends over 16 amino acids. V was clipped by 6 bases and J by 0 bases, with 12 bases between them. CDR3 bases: TGTGCCAGCAGACCAAGGGGCTTCTCTGGGGCCAACGTCCTGACTTTC. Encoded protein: CASRPRGFSGANVLTF.

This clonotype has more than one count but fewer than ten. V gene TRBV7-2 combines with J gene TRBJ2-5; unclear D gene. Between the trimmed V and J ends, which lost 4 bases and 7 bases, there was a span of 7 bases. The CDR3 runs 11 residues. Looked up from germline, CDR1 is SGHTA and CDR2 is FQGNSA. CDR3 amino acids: CASSSAGTQYF. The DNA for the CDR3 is TGTGCCAGCAGCTCGGCTGGGACCCAGTACTTC.

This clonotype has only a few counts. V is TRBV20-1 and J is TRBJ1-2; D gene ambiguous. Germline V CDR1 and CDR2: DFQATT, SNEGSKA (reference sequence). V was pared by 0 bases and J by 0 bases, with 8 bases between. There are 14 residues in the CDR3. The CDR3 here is CSARDWEANYGYTF. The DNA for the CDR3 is TGCAGTGCTAGAGATTGGGAAGCTAACTATGGCTACACCTTC.

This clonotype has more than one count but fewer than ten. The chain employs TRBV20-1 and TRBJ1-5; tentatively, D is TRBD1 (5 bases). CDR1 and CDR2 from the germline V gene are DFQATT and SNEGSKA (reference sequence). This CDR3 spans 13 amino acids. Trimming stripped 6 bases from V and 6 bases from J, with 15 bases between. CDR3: CSAVSQGGQPQHF. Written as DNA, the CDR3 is TGCAGTGCCGTGTCGCAGGGCGGTCAGCCCCAGCATTTT.

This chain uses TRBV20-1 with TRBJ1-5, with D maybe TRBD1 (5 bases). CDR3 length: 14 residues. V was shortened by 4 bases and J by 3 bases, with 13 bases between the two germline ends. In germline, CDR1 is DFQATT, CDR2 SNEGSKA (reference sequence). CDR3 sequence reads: CSATRDAINQPQHF. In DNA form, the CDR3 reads TGCAGTGCTACCCGGGACGCCATCAATCAGCCCCAGCATTTT.

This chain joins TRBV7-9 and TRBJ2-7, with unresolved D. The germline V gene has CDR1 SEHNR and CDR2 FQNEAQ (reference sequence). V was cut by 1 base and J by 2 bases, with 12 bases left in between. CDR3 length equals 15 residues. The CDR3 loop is CASSLVAGLTYEQYF. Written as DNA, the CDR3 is TGTGCCAGCAGCTTAGTGGCAGGCCTCACCTACGAGCAGTACTTC.